This T cell receptor beta chain is drawn from a study of siplizumab effects on memory and regulatory T cells. The protocol was immunoSEQ multiplex PCR, while the TCRdb copy is restricted to in-frame clones and leaves out a portion. This table holds about 63,000 clones, less than 85% found once. V shed 2 bases and J 7 bases; nucleotides not matched to a gene: 2. CDR1 and CDR2 (germline): SGHRS, YFSETQ. This CDR3 comprises 13 residues. The chain has TRBV5-1 and TRBJ2-4, with 8 bases identical to TRBD2. Sequences were obtained from memory CD4+ T cells sorted from blood. The receptor was derived from a human donor in good health. Here the CDR3 reads CASSLSGSNIQYF. The CDR3 DNA follows: TGCGCCAGCAGCTTAAGCGGGAGTAACATTCAGTACTTC. The variable domain in full, completed from reference TRBV5-1 and TRBJ2-4, reads KAGVTQTPRYLIKTRGQQVTLSCSPISGHRSVSWYQQTPGQGLQFLFEYFSETQRNKGNFPGRFSGRQFSNSRSEMNVSTLELGDSALYLCASSLSGSNIQYFGAGTRLSVL.